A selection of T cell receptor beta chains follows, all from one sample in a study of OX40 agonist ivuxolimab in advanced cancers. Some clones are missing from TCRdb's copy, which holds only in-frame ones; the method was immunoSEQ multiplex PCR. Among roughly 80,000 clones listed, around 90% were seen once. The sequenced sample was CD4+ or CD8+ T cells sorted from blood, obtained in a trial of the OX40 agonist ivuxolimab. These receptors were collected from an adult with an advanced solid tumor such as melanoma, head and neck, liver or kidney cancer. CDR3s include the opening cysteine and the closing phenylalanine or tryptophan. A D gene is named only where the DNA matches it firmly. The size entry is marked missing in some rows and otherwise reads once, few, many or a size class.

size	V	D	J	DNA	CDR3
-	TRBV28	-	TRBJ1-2	TGTGCCAGCAGGTTCATGGGGGCCGACGGCACCTATGGCTACACCTTC	CASRFMGADGTYGYTF
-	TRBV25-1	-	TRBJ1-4	TGTGCCGCCCGGGACGCCGGCACTAATGAAAAACTGTTTTTT	CAARDAGTNEKLFF
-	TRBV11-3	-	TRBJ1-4	TGTGCCAGCAGCTTAGGGGCCCCTGATGAAAAACTGTTTTTT	CASSLGAPDEKLFF
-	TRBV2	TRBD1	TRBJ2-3	TGTGCCAGCAGTTGGATGGGACAGGGCACAGATACGCAGTATTTT	CASSWMGQGTDTQYF
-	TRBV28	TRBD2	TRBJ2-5	TGTGCCAGCACGGGACTAGCAGTTGAGGGCCAGTACTTC	CASTGLAVEGQYF
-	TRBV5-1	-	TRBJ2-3	TGCGCCAGCAGCGCTATAAAGGGGTACACAGATACGCAGTATTTT	CASSAIKGYTDTQYF
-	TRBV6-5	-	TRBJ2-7	TGTGCCAGCAGTTCAACCGGACCTATCTACGAGCAGTACTTC	CASSSTGPIYEQYF
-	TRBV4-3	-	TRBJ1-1	TGCGCCAGCAGCCAAGACTGGCTTTTAGGGGCAGGATCCATGAACACTGAAGCTTTCTTT	CASSQDWLLGAGSMNTEAFF
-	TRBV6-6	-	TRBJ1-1	TGTGCCAGCAGCCGCCCGGGACAGAACACTGAAGCTTTCTTT	CASSRPGQNTEAFF
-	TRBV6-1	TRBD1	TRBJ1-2	TGTGCCAGCAGTGACGGTCCAGGGGGGTATGGCTACACCTTC	CASSDGPGGYGYTF
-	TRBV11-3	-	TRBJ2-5	TGTGCCAGCAGCTTGTTCCGATCCCAAGAGACCCAGTACTTC	CASSLFRSQETQYF
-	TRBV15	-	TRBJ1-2	TGTGCCACCAGCAGAGGGAAGGGCAGGGGCGACTATGGCTACACCTTC	CATSRGKGRGDYGYTF
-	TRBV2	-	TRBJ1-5	TGTGCCAGCAGTGAACAGGGGAGGGGTGGCAATCAGCCCCAGCATTTT	CASSEQGRGGNQPQHF
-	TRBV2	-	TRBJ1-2	TGTGCCAGCAGTGAATTTCTGCAGGGAGACCTCTACACCTTC	CASSEFLQGDLYTF
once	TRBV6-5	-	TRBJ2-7	TGTGCCAGCAGGGTTAGGGAGACAACCGAGCAGTACTTC	CASRVRETTEQYF
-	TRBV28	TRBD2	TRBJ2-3	TGTGCCAGCAGTTTTGCTAGCGGGGTACCAGATACGCAGTATTTT	CASSFASGVPDTQYF
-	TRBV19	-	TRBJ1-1	TGTGCCAGTAGTAGCAGGGTTATCGGCACTGAAGCTTTCTTT	CASSSRVIGTEAFF
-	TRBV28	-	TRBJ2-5	TGTGCCAGCAGTTTCGGCGCTTTAAATCAAGAGACCCAGTACTTC	CASSFGALNQETQYF
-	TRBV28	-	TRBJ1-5	TGTGCCAGCAGCCTTCTCGGAGGGGGGGAGGGTCAGCCCCAGCATTTT	CASSLLGGGEGQPQHF
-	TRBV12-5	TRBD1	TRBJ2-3	TGTGCTAGTGGTTTTTCGGCCGGGACAGGGATGTCAGATACGCAGTATTTT	CASGFSAGTGMSDTQYF
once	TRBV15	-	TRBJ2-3	TGTGCCACCACGGTAAAGGGGTGGATCACAGATACGCAGTATTTT	CATTVKGWITDTQYF
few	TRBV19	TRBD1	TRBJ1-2	TGTGCCAGTATGTTTTTAAGGACAGGGGTGGACTATGGCTACACCTTC	CASMFLRTGVDYGYTF
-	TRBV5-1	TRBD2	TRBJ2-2	TGCGCCAGCAGCCTCTCTAGCGGGAGGTTCGTCGGGGAGCTGTTTTTT	CASSLSSGRFVGELFF
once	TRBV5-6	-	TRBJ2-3	TGTGCCAGCAGCTTGGACGGATTCCCTTCCACAGATACGCAGTATTTT	CASSLDGFPSTDTQYF
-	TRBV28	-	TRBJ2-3	TGTGCCAGCAGGCCCTGGACTAACACAGATACGCAGTATTTT	CASRPWTNTDTQYF
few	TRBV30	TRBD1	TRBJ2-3	TGTGCCTCAGGGGGGACAGGGGGCTCCCGTTGGGCAGATACGCAGTATTTT	CASGGTGGSRWADTQYF
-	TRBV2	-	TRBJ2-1	TGTGCCAGCAGGGCTGCATGGGAGCAGTTCTTC	CASRAAWEQFF
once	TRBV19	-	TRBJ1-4	TGTGCCAGCAATAACTCACCCCTGTGGGGGGCTGTTGAAAAACTGTTTTTT	CASNNSPLWGAVEKLFF
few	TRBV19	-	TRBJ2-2	TGTGCCAGTAGTATAGACCGGGAGCTGTTTTTT	CASSIDRELFF
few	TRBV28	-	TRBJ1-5	TGTGCCAGCAGTTTACCCGTGGGGAGCAATCAGCCCCAGCATTTT	CASSLPVGSNQPQHF
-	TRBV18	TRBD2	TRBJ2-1	TGTGCCAGCTCACCAAGCCTAGCGGGAGTGAGCTACAATGAGCAGTTCTTC	CASSPSLAGVSYNEQFF
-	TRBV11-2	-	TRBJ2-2	TGTGCCAGCAGCTCCGGCGGCGCGAACACCGGGGAGCTGTTTTTT	CASSSGGANTGELFF
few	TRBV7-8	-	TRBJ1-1	TGTGCCAGCAGCCCCGGCAACAGGCAGGGGACTGAAGCTTTCTTT	CASSPGNRQGTEAFF
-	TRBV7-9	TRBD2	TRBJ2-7	TGTGCCAGCAGCAATTTAGGGCTAGCGGGCACCTACGAGCAGTACTTC	CASSNLGLAGTYEQYF
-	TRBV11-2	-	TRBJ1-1	TGTGCCAGCAGCTTTGGGCCTGAAGCTTTCTTT	CASSFGPEAFF
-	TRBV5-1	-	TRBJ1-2	TGCGCCAGCAGCCGCGCAGGGTTGGACTATGGCTACACCTTC	CASSRAGLDYGYTF
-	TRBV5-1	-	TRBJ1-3	TGCGCCAGCAGCGACCCAGGGGCCGGAAACACCATATATTTT	CASSDPGAGNTIYF
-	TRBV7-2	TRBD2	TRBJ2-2	TGTGCCACCCTCCGCCTAGCGGGACCGCCCGGCACCGGGGAGCTGTTTTTT	CATLRLAGPPGTGELFF
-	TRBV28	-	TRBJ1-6	TGTGCCAGCAGTCGCGGACAGTTTTATAATTCACCCCTCCACTTT	CASSRGQFYNSPLHF
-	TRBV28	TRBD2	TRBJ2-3	TGTGCCAGCAGTCCGTGGGTGGCTAGCGGGGACACAGATACGCAGTATTTT	CASSPWVASGDTDTQYF
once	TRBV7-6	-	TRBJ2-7	TGTGCCAGCAGCTTATATCTCCCGACAGGCGGGTTAGGGGCCGAGCAGTACTTC	CASSLYLPTGGLGAEQYF
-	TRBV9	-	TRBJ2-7	TGTGCCAGCAGCGTAGACGTTGGCGGCGAGCAGTACTTC	CASSVDVGGEQYF
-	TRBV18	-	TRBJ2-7	TGTGCCAGCTCACCCGAAAGATCCGAGCAGTACTTC	CASSPERSEQYF
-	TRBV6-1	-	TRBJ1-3	TGTGCCAGCAGTGAATCCCTAAGTGGGATCTCTGGAAACACCATATATTTT	CASSESLSGISGNTIYF
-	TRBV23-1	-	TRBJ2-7	TGCGCCAGCAGTCTCGCGGACGAGCAGTACTTC	CASSLADEQYF
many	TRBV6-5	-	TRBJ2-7	TGTGCCAGCAGTTACTGGGCAGGGCGTAACTCCTACGAGCAGTACTTC	CASSYWAGRNSYEQYF
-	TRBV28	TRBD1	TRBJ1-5	TGTGCCAGCCGCAACGCAGGGGGTTCGCATCAGCCCCAGCATTTT	CASRNAGGSHQPQHF
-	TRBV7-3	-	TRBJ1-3	TGTGCCAGCAGCTTAGGCAGCTCTGGAAACACCATATATTTT	CASSLGSSGNTIYF
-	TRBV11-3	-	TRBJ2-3	TGTGCCAGCAGCTTACTTGCGACGGGAGATACGCAGTATTTT	CASSLLATGDTQYF
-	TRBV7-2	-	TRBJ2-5	TGTGCCAGCAGCTTAAGCAGCCAAGAGACCCAGTACTTC	CASSLSSQETQYF
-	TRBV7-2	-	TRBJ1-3	TGTGCCAGCAGCTTAGCGAGCCCGGCAGGAAACACCATATATTTT	CASSLASPAGNTIYF
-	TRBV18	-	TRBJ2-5	TGTGCCAGCTCACCCGTGGAGACCCAGTACTTC	CASSPVETQYF
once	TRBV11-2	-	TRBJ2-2	TGTGCCAGCAGCTTCGAAAACACCGGGGAGCTGTTTTTT	CASSFENTGELFF
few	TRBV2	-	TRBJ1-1	TGTGCCAGCAGTATACAGGGCACTGAAGCTTTCTTT	CASSIQGTEAFF
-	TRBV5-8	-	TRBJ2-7	TGTGCCAGCTATTCCCCCGGGGGGCGCTACAACTACGAGCAGTACTTC	CASYSPGGRYNYEQYF